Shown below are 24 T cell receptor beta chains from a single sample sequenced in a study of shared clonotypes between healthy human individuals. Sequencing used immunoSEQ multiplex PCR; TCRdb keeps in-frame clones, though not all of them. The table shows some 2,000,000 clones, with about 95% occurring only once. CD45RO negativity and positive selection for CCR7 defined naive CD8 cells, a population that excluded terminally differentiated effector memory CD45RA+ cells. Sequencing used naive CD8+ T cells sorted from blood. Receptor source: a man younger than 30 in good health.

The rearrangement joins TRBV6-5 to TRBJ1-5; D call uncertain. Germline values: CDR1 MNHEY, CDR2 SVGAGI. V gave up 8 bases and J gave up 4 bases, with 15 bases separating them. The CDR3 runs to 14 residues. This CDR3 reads CASANAEGNQPQHF. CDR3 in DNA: TGTGCCAGCGCCAACGCAGAGGGAAATCAGCCCCAGCATTTT.

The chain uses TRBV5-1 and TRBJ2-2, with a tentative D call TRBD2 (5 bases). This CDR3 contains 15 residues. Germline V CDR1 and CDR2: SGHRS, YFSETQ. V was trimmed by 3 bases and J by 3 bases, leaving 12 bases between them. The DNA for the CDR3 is TGCGCCAGCAGCTCTCCGTACGGGGACACCGGGGAGCTGTTTTTT. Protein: CASSSPYGDTGELFF.

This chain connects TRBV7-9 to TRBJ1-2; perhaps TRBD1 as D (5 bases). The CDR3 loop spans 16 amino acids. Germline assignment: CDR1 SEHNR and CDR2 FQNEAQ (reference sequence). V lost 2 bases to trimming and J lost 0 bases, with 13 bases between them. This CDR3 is CASSLLWGLTNYGYTF. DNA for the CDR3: TGTGCCAGCAGCTTACTTTGGGGACTAACTAACTATGGCTACACCTTC.

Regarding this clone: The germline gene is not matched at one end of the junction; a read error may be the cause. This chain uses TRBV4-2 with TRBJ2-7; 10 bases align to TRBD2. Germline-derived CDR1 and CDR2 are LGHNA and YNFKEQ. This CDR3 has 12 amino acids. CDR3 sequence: CASNQGSGGMYF. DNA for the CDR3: TGTGCCAGCAACCAAGGTAGCGGGGGGATGTACTTC.

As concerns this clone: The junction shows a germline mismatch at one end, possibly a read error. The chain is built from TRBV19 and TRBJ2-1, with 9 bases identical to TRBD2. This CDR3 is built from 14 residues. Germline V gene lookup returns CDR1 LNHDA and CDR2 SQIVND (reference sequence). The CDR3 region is CASSIGLAANAQFF. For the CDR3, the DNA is TGTGCCAGTAGTATAGGACTAGCGGCCAATGCGCAGTTCTTC.

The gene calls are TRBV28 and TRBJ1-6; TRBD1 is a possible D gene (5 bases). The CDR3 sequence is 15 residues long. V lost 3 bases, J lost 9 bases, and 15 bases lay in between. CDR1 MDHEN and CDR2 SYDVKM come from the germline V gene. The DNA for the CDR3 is TGTGCCAGCAGTTTCAAAGGGGATTTTCGTTCACCCCTCCACTTT. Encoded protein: CASSFKGDFRSPLHF.

CDR3: CSVRVGRDNTEAFF. The CDR3 DNA reads TGCAGCGTTAGAGTGGGACGGGACAACACTGAAGCTTTCTTT. The V and J genes are TRBV29-1 and TRBJ1-1, with TRBD1 as a possible D gene (5 bases). Trimming pared 5 bases from V and 2 bases from J, leaving 15 bases between. CDR1 and CDR2 from the germline V gene are SQVTM and ANQGSEA. The CDR3 is 14 residues long.

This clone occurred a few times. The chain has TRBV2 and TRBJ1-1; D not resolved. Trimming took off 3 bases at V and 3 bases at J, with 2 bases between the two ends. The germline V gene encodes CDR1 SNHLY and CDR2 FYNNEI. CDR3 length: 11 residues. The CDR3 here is CASSDYTEAFF. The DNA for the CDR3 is TGTGCCAGCAGTGATTACACTGAAGCTTTCTTT.

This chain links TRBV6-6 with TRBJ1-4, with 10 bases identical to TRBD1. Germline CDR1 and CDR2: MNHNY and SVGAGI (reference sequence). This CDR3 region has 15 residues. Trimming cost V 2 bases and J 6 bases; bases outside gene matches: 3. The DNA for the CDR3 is TGTGCCAGCAGTTACCTAGGGACAGGGGATGAAAAACTGTTTTTT. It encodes CASSYLGTGDEKLFF.

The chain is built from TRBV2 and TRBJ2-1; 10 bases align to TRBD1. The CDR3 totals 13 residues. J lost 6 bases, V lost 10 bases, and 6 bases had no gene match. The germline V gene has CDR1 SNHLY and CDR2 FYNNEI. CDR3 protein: CATARTGGNEQFF. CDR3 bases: TGTGCCACAGCGAGGACAGGGGGCAATGAGCAGTTCTTC.

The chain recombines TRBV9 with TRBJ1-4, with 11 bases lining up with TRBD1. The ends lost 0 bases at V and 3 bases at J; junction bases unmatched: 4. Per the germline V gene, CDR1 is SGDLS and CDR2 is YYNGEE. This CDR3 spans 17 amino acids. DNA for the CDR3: TGTGCCAGCAGCGTAGGGACAGGGGGCTCCTCTAATGAAAAACTGTTTTTT. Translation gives CASSVGTGGSSNEKLFF.

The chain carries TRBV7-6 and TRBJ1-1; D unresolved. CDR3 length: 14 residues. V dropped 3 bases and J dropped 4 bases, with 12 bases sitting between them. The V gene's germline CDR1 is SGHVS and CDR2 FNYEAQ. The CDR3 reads CASSFSLEGTEAFF. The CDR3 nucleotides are TGTGCCAGCAGCTTTTCCCTGGAGGGCACTGAAGCTTTCTTT.

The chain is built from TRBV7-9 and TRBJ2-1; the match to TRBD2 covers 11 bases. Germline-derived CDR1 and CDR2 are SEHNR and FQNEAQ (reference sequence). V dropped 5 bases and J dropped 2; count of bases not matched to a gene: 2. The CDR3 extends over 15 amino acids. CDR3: CASSPTSGTYNEQFF. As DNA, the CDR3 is TGTGCCAGCAGCCCGACTAGCGGGACCTACAATGAGCAGTTCTTC.

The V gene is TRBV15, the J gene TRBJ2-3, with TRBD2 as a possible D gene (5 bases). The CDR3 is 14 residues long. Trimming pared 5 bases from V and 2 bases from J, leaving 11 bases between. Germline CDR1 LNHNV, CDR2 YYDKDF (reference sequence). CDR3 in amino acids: CATSFTGNTDTQYF. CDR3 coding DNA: TGTGCCACCAGCTTTACCGGGAACACAGATACGCAGTATTTT.

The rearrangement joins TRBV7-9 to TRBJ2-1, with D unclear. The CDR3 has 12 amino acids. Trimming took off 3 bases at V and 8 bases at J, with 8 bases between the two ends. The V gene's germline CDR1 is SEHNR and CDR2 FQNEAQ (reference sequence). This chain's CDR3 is CASSFELDEQFF. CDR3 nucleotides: TGTGCCAGCAGCTTTGAGTTGGATGAGCAGTTCTTC.

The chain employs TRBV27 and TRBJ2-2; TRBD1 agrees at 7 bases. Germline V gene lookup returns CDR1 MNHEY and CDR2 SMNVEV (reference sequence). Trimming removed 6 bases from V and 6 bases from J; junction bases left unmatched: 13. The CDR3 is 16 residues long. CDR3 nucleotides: TGTGCCAGCAGCCTCCTGGGACAGAAGGGGGCCGGGGAGCTGTTTTTT. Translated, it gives CASSLLGQKGAGELFF.

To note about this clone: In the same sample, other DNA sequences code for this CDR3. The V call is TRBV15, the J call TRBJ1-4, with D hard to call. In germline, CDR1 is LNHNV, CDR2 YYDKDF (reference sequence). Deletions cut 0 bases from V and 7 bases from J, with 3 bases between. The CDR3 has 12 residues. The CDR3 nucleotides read TGTGCCACCAGCAGAGAGGGTGAAAAACTGTTTTTT. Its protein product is CATSREGEKLFF. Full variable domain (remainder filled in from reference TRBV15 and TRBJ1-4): DAMVIQNPRYQVTQFGKPVTLSCSQTLNHNVMYWYQQKSSQAPKLLFHYYDKDFNNEADTPDNFQSRRPNTSFCFLDIRSPGLGDTAMYLCATSREGEKLFFGSGTQLSVL.

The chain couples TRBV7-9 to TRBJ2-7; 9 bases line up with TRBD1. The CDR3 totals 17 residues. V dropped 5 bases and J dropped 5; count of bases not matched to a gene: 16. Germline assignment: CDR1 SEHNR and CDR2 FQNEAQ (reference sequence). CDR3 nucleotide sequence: TGTGCCAGCAGCCCCCCTAGGGGACAGGGAAGCCTCGACGAGCAGTACTTC. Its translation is CASSPPRGQGSLDEQYF. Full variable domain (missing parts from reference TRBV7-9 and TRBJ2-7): DTGVSQNPRHKITKRGQNVTFRCDPISEHNRLYWYRQTLGQGPEFLTYFQNEAQLEKSRLLSDRFSAERPKGSFSTLEIQRTEQGDSAMYLCASSPPRGQGSLDEQYFGPGTRLTVT.

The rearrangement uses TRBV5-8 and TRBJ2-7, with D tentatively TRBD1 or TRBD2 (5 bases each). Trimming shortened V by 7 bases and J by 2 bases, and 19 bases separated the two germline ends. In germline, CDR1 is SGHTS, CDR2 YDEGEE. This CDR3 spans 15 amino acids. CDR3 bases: TGTGCCAGCGGCCAAGGGGACCTCAGGCCCTACGAGCAGTACTTC. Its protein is CASGQGDLRPYEQYF.

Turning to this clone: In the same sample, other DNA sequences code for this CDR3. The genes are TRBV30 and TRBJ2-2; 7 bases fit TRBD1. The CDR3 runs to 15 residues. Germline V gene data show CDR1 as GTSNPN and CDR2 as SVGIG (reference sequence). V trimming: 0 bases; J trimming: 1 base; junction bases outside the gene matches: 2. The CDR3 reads CAWSVGTVNTGELFF. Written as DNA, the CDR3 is TGTGCCTGGAGTGTCGGGACAGTGAACACCGGGGAGCTGTTTTTT.

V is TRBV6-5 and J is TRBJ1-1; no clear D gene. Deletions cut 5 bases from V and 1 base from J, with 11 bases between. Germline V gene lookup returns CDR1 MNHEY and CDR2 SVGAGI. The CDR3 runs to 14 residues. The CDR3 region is CASSPPGPNTEAFF. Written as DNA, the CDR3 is TGTGCCAGCAGTCCCCCGGGTCCGAACACTGAAGCTTTCTTT.

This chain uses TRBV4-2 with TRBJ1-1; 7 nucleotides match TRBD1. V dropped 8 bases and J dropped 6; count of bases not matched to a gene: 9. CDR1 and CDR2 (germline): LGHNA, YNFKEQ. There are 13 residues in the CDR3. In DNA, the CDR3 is TGTGCCAGCGGAGACAGGGAAGGAGCTGAAGCTTTCTTT. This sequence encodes CASGDREGAEAFF.

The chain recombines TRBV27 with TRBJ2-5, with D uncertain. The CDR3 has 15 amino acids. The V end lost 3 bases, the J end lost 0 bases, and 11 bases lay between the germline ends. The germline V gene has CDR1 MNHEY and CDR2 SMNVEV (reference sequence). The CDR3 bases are TGTGCCAGCAGTTTGTCGGTTGAGGACCAAGAGACCCAGTACTTC. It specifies CASSLSVEDQETQYF.

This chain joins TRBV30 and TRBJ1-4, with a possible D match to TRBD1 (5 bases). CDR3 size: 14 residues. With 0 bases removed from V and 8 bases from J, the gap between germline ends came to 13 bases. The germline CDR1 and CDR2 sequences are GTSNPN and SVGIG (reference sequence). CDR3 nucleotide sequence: TGTGCCTGGAGTGTACGAGGGTGGGGGGAAAAACTGTTTTTT. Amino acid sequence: CAWSVRGWGEKLFF.